The rows below give T cell receptor beta chains drawn from one sample of a study of blood T cell repertoires in COVID-19. Assay used: immunoSEQ multiplex PCR; TCRdb lists only in-frame clones, some missing. The table lists 250,000 to 300,000 clones, about nine tenths of them singletons. Sample: PBMCs or T cells enriched from blood (not recorded which). The receptors come from a woman in her thirties or forties who had recovered from COVID-19. Both conserved end residues are part of each CDR3. A D gene is named only where the DNA matches it firmly. For some rows the clone size is stated as once, few or many, or as a class when expanded; others skip it.

clone_size	cdr3_length	v_call	d_call	j_call	cdr3_aa	cdr3_nt
-	22	TRBV5-1	TRBD2	TRBJ2-3	CASSLRSSGGFQSPTSTDTQYF	TGCGCCAGCAGCTTGCGATCTAGCGGAGGATTCCAATCTCCAACTAGCACAGATACGCAGTATTTT
-	17	TRBV7-2	TRBD2	TRBJ2-1	CASSFGVLAGHLNEQFF	TGTGCCAGCAGCTTTGGCGTACTAGCGGGCCATCTCAATGAGCAGTTCTTC
-	14	TRBV6-5	TRBD1	TRBJ1-1	CASSPQQGGAEAFF	TGTGCCAGCAGTCCACAACAGGGGGGGGCTGAAGCTTTCTTT
few	15	TRBV5-4	-	TRBJ1-4	CASSLGAREDEKLFF	TGTGCCAGCAGCTTGGGGGCCAGGGAGGATGAAAAACTGTTTTTT
-	15	TRBV6-5	-	TRBJ1-4	CASSYHRPTNEKLFF	TGTGCCAGCAGTTACCACAGACCAACTAATGAAAAACTGTTTTTT
few	15	TRBV2	-	TRBJ2-7	CASTSKLVSSHEQYF	TGTGCCAGCACCTCCAAACTAGTATCCTCCCACGAGCAGTACTTC
-	19	TRBV18	TRBD2	TRBJ2-6	CASSTYKGGAASGANVLTF	TGTGCCAGCTCAACCTACAAGGGAGGGGCGGCCTCTGGGGCCAACGTCCTGACTTTC
-	14	TRBV9	-	TRBJ2-3	CASSVAPAGDTQYF	TGTGCCAGCAGCGTAGCCCCTGCCGGAGATACGCAGTATTTT
-	15	TRBV18	TRBD1	TRBJ2-5	CASSRGQVELETQYF	TGTGCCAGCTCACGTGGACAGGTAGAGCTGGAGACCCAGTACTTC
-	14	TRBV5-1	-	TRBJ2-5	CASSSSPRWETQYF	TGCGCCAGCAGCTCCTCTCCTCGGTGGGAGACCCAGTACTTC
-	17	TRBV9	-	TRBJ2-1	CASSVGATGAGYNEQFF	TGTGCCAGCAGCGTAGGGGCGACGGGAGCGGGTTACAATGAGCAGTTCTTC
-	13	TRBV11-1	TRBD1	TRBJ1-1	CASSLGTGGQAFF	TGTGCCAGCAGCTTAGGGACAGGGGGCCAAGCTTTCTTT
-	13	TRBV3-1/TRBV3-2	-	TRBJ1-2	CASSQSQGGSYTF	TGTGCCAGCAGCCAATCCCAGGGAGGTAGCTACACCTTC
-	11	TRBV12-3/TRBV12-4	TRBD1	TRBJ1-2	CASSLADRATF	TGTGCCAGCAGTTTAGCAGACAGGGCAACCTTC
-	15	TRBV29-1	-	TRBJ2-1	CSVETGLDGYNEQFF	TGCAGCGTTGAAACAGGGCTCGACGGGTACAATGAGCAGTTCTTC
-	14	TRBV7-2	-	TRBJ2-7	CASSPLRGPYEQYF	TGTGCCAGCAGCCCCCTGCGGGGGCCGTACGAGCAGTACTTC
-	14	TRBV5-1	TRBD1	TRBJ1-2	CASSEQGLGYGYTF	TGCGCCAGCAGCGAACAGGGGTTGGGCTATGGCTACACCTTC
-	14	TRBV27	TRBD1	TRBJ1-6	CASSLSRGHSPLHF	TGTGCCAGCAGTTTATCCAGGGGGCATTCACCCCTCCACTTT
-	13	TRBV30	-	TRBJ1-4	CAWSPPGIGKLFF	TGTGCCTGGAGTCCTCCCGGGATCGGAAAACTGTTTTTT
-	16	TRBV6-1	TRBD2	TRBJ2-1	CASSEGASGRDNEQFF	TGTGCCAGCAGTGAAGGGGCGAGCGGGAGGGACAATGAGCAGTTCTTC
-	11	TRBV15	-	TRBJ1-1	CAVRENTEAFF	TGTGCCGTGAGGGAGAACACTGAAGCTTTCTTT
-	12	TRBV5-1	-	TRBJ1-1	CASSYTGIEAFF	TGCGCCAGCAGCTATACAGGGATTGAAGCTTTCTTT
-	15	TRBV9	-	TRBJ1-2	CASSVGARENYGYTF	TGTGCCAGCAGCGTAGGTGCCAGGGAAAACTATGGCTACACCTTC
-	17	TRBV6-2/TRBV6-3	TRBD2	TRBJ2-1	CASSYGGGVGRYNEQFF	TGTGCCAGCAGTTATGGGGGAGGGGTAGGTCGGTACAATGAGCAGTTCTTC
-	16	TRBV5-8	-	TRBJ1-5	CASSRDQGRQVQPQHF	TGTGCCAGCAGCCGAGACCAGGGGCGACAGGTTCAGCCCCAGCATTTT
-	16	TRBV9	TRBD1	TRBJ1-4	CASSAEKGARLGKLFF	TGTGCCAGCAGCGCCGAGAAGGGGGCGCGTTTGGGAAAACTGTTTTTT
-	16	TRBV11-2	-	TRBJ1-1	CASSPRGGRGNTEAFF	TGTGCCAGCAGCCCAAGGGGGGGGCGGGGGAACACTGAAGCTTTCTTT
-	14	TRBV18	TRBD1	TRBJ2-1	CASGGQISYNEQFF	TGTGCCAGCGGGGGACAGATCTCCTACAATGAGCAGTTCTTC
-	16	TRBV18	-	TRBJ2-3	CASSPPSGRRTDTQYF	TGTGCCAGCTCACCACCGTCAGGGAGGCGCACAGATACGCAGTATTTT
-	15	TRBV21-1	-	TRBJ2-7	CASSDTGEGSYEQYF	TGTGCCAGCAGCGACACAGGGGAAGGGTCCTACGAGCAGTACTTC
-	15	TRBV7-2	-	TRBJ2-2	CASSPRRSSTGELFF	TGTGCCAGCAGCCCCAGGAGGTCTAGCACCGGGGAGCTGTTTTTT
-	12	TRBV7-2	-	TRBJ2-5	CASSQVVETQYF	TGTGCCAGCAGCCAAGTAGTGGAGACCCAGTACTTC
-	14	TRBV29-1	-	TRBJ1-1	CSVLPGAGNTEAFF	TGCAGCGTCCTCCCCGGAGCGGGAAACACTGAAGCTTTCTTT
-	14	TRBV2	TRBD2	TRBJ2-7	CASSPGLAVGEQYF	TGTGCCAGCAGTCCGGGACTAGCGGTGGGCGAGCAGTACTTC
-	15	TRBV6-5	TRBD1	TRBJ1-2	CASRVTGKTMSGYTF	TGTGCCAGCAGGGTGACAGGGAAGACGATGTCTGGCTACACCTTC
-	17	TRBV27	TRBD1	TRBJ1-1	CASDHRRGGQGQIEAFF	TGTGCCAGCGATCACCGAAGAGGGGGACAGGGACAGATTGAAGCTTTCTTT
many	16	TRBV11-3	-	TRBJ2-1	CASSRASRASYNEQFF	TGTGCCAGCAGCCGAGCCTCCAGGGCCTCCTACAATGAGCAGTTCTTC
-	17	TRBV9	TRBD1	TRBJ1-3	CASSVNSGTGGDNTIYF	TGTGCCAGCAGCGTAAATAGTGGGACAGGGGGCGACAACACCATATATTTT
-	14	TRBV6-5	-	TRBJ2-2	CASSSLAPPGELFF	TGTGCCAGCAGTTCTCTAGCCCCTCCCGGGGAGCTGTTTTTT
-	11	TRBV20-1	-	TRBJ2-7	CSASGGSEQYF	TGCAGTGCTAGTGGGGGCTCCGAGCAGTACTTC
-	13	TRBV11-2	TRBD1	TRBJ1-2	CASSSTGGVGYTF	TGTGCCAGCAGCTCGACAGGGGGCGTCGGCTACACCTTC
-	15	TRBV5-6	TRBD1	TRBJ1-2	CASSFYQGAVHGYTF	TGTGCCAGCAGCTTTTACCAGGGGGCGGTCCATGGCTACACCTTC
few	14	TRBV6-5	-	TRBJ1-3	CASSSVSSGNTIYF	TGTGCCAGCAGCTCCGTCTCTTCTGGAAACACCATATATTTT
-	14	TRBV29-1	-	TRBJ1-2	CSVERELRSDGYTF	TGCAGCGTTGAGCGAGAGTTGAGGTCAGACGGCTACACCTTC
-	15	TRBV5-1	TRBD1	TRBJ1-2	CASSWGQPANYGYTF	TGCGCCAGCAGCTGGGGACAGCCAGCGAACTATGGCTACACCTTC
-	14	TRBV5-1	-	TRBJ2-5	CASSWAGLLETQYF	TGCGCCAGCAGCTGGGCCGGTTTGCTGGAGACCCAGTACTTC
-	13	TRBV29-1	TRBD1	TRBJ1-1	CSVGRGYGTEAFF	TGCAGCGTCGGCAGGGGGTACGGGACTGAAGCTTTCTTT
-	16	TRBV7-3	-	TRBJ2-2	CASSLAGNANTGELFF	TGTGCCAGCAGCTTAGCGGGAAACGCGAACACCGGGGAGCTGTTTTTT
-	13	TRBV20-1	-	TRBJ1-2	CSASLRGGYGYTF	TGCAGTGCTAGTCTTCGGGGAGGGTATGGCTACACCTTC
-	14	TRBV3-1/TRBV3-2	-	TRBJ1-1	CASSQARKNTEAFF	TGTGCCAGCAGCCAAGCTAGGAAGAACACTGAAGCTTTCTTT
-	15	TRBV27	TRBD2	TRBJ2-3	CASSLRLAGTDTQYF	TGTGCCAGCAGTTTAAGACTAGCAGGCACAGATACGCAGTATTTT
-	13	TRBV30	-	TRBJ1-5	CAWSSGVLEPQHF	TGTGCCTGGAGTTCAGGGGTCCTGGAGCCCCAGCATTTT
-	13	TRBV7-9	TRBD1	TRBJ1-2	CASSSGQIYGYTF	TGTGCCAGCAGCTCGGGACAGATATATGGCTACACCTTC
-	13	TRBV6-6	-	TRBJ2-7	CASSYDRPYEQYF	TGTGCCAGCAGTTACGACAGACCCTACGAGCAGTACTTC
-	12	TRBV28	-	TRBJ1-2	CASSFGGYGYTF	TGTGCCAGCAGTTTCGGCGGCTATGGCTACACCTTC
-	15	TRBV4-2	TRBD2	TRBJ2-7	CASSLVTSGDYEQYF	TGTGCCAGCAGCCTGGTGACTAGCGGGGACTACGAGCAGTACTTC
-	15	TRBV5-1	TRBD1	TRBJ2-1	CASSMGQGYRNEQFF	TGCGCCAGCAGCATGGGACAGGGGTATAGGAATGAGCAGTTCTTC
-	13	TRBV2	TRBD2	TRBJ2-3	CATGTSSPDTQYF	TGTGCCACCGGGACTAGCAGTCCAGATACGCAGTATTTT
-	14	TRBV19	-	TRBJ1-2	CASSSQLANYGYTF	TGTGCCAGTAGTAGCCAGCTAGCTAACTATGGCTACACCTTC